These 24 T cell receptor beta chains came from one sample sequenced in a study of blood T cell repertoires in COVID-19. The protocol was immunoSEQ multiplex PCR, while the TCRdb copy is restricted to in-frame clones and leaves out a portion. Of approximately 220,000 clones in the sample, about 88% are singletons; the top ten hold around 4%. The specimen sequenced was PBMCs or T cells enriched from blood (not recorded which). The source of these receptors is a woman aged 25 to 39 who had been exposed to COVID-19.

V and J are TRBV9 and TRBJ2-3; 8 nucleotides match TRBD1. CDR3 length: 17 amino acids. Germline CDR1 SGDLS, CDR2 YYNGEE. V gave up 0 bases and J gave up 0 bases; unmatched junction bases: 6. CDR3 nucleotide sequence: TGTGCCAGCAGCGTAGAATCGGCAGGGGGCAGCACAGATACGCAGTATTTT. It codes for CASSVESAGGSTDTQYF.

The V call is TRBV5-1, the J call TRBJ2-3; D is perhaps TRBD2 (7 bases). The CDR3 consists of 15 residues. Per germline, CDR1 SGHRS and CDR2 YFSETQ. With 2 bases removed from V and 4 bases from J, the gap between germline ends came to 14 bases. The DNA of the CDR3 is TGCGCCAGCAGCTTCCCGGGGGGCGGAGCAGATACGCAGTATTTT. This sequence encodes CASSFPGGGADTQYF.

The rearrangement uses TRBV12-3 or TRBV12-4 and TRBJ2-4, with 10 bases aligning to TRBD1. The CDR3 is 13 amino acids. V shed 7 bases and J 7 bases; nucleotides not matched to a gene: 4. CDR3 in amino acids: CASKRQGANIQYF. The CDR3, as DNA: TGTGCCAGCAAACGACAGGGGGCGAACATTCAGTACTTC.

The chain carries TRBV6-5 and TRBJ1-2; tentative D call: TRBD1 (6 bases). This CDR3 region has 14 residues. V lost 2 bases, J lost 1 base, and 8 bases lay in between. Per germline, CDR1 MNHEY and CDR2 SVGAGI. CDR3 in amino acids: CASSYGQFNYGYTF. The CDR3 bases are TGTGCCAGCAGTTACGGACAGTTTAACTATGGCTACACCTTC.

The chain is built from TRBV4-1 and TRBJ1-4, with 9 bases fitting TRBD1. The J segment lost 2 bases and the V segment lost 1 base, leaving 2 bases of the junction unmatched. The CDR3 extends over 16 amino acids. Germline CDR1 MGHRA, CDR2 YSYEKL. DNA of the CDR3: TGCGCCAGCAGCCAAGGGGACAGGGTTACTAATGAAAAACTGTTTTTT. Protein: CASSQGDRVTNEKLFF.

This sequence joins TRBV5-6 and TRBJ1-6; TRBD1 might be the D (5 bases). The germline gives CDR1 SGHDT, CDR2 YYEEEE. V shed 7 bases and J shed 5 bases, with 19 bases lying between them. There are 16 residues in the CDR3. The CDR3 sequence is CASEVGGGNNNSPLHF. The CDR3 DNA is TGTGCCAGCGAAGTTGGCGGGGGTAACAATAATTCACCCCTCCACTTT.

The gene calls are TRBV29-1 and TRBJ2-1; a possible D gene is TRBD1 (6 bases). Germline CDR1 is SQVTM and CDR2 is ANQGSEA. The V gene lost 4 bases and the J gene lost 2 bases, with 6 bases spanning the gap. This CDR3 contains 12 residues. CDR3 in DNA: TGCAGCGTTGGACAGGCCTACAATGAGCAGTTCTTC. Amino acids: CSVGQAYNEQFF.

The CDR3 reads CAWSVGDGGPLHF. The DNA for the CDR3 is TGTGCCTGGAGTGTCGGTGACGGCGGGCCCCTCCACTTT. The chain employs TRBV30 and TRBJ1-6; D uncertain. Trimming removed 0 bases at V and 13 bases at J, with 13 bases between. This CDR3 has 13 residues. Germline CDR1 GTSNPN, CDR2 SVGIG (reference sequence).

The CDR3: CASSIVRKTGEFSNEQFF. In DNA form, the CDR3 reads TGTGCCAGTAGTATAGTCCGGAAAACAGGAGAATTCTCCAATGAGCAGTTCTTC. The chain employs TRBV19 and TRBJ2-1, with D perhaps TRBD1 (5 bases). This CDR3 has 18 amino acids. Trimming pared 1 base from V and 6 bases from J, leaving 22 bases between. CDR1 is LNHDA, CDR2 SQIVND, per germline (reference sequence).

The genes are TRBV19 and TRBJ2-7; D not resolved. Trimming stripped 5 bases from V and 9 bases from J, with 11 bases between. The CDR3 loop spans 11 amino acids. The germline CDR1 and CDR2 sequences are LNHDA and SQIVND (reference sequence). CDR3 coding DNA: TGTGCCAGTAGTGACAAGGCGAGGCAGTACTTC. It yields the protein CASSDKARQYF. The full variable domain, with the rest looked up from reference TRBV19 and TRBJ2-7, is DGGITQSPKYLFRKEGQNVTLSCEQNLNHDAMYWYRQDPGQGLRLIYYSQIVNDFQKGDIAEGYSVSREKKESFPLTVTSAQKNPTAFYLCASSDKARQYFGPGTRLTVT.

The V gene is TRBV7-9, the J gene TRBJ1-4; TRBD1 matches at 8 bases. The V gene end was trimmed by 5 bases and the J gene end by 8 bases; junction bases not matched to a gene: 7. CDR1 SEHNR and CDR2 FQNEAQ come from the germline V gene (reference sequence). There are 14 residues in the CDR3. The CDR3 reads CASSQGQGSEKLFF. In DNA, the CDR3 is TGTGCCAGCAGCCAAGGACAGGGCAGCGAAAAACTGTTTTTT.

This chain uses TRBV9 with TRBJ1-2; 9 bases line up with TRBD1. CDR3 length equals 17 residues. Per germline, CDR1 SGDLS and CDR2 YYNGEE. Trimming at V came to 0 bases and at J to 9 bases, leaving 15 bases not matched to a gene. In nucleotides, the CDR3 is TGTGCCAGCAGCGTAGGCTTGGTAGGACAGGGGAGGAGTAGCTACACCTTC. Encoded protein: CASSVGLVGQGRSSYTF.

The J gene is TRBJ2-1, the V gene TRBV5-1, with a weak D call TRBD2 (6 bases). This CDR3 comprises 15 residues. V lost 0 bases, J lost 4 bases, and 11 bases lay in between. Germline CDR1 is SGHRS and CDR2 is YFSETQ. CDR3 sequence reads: CASSLGPEGYNEQFF. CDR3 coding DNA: TGCGCCAGCAGCTTGGGACCGGAGGGATACAATGAGCAGTTCTTC.

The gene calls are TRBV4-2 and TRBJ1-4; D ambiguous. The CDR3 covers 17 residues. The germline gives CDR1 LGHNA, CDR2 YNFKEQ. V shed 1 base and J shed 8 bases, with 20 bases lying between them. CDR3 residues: CASSQAHGLDLYEKLFF. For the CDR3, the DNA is TGTGCCAGCAGCCAAGCCCACGGACTTGATCTGTACGAAAAACTGTTTTTT.

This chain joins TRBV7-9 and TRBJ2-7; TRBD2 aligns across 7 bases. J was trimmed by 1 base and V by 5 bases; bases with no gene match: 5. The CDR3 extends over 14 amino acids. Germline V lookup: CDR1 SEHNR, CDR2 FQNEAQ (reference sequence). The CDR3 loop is CASSISGVSYEQYF. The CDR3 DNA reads TGTGCCAGCAGCATAAGCGGGGTATCCTACGAGCAGTACTTC.

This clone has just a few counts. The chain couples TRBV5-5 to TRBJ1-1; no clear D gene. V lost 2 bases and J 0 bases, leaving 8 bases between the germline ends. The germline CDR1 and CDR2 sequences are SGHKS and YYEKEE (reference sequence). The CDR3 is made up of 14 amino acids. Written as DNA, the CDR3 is TGTGCCAGCAGCTTCCGGGTTTTGAACACTGAAGCTTTCTTT. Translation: CASSFRVLNTEAFF.

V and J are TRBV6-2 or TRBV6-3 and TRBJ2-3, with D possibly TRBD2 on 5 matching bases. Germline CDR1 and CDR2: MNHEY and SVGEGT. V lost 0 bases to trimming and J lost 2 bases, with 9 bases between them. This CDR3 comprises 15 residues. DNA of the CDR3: TGTGCCAGCAGTTACTCGGGAGTGGACACAGATACGCAGTATTTT. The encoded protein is CASSYSGVDTDTQYF.

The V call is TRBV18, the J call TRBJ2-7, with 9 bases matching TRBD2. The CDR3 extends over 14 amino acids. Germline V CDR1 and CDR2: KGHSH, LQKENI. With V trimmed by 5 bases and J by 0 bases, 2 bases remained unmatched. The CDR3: CASSLAGASYEQYF. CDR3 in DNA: TGTGCCAGCTCATTAGCGGGGGCCTCCTACGAGCAGTACTTC.

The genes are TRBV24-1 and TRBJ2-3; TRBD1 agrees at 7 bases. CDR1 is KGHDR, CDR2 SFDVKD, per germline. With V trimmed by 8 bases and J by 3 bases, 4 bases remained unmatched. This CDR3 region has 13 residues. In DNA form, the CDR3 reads TGTGCCACCACCGACAGGGTGACAGATACGCAGTATTTT. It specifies CATTDRVTDTQYF.

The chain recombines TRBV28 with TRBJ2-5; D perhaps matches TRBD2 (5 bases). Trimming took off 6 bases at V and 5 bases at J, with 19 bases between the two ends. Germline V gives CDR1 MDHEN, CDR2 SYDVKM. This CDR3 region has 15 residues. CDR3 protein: CASRVTRGQWETQYF. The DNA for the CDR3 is TGTGCCAGCAGGGTAACCCGGGGTCAATGGGAGACCCAGTACTTC. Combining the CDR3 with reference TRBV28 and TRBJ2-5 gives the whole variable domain DVKVTQSSRYLVKRTGEKVFLECVQDMDHENMFWYRQDPGLGLRLIYFSYDVKMKEKGDIPEGYSVSREKKERFSLILESASTNQTSMYLCASRVTRGQWETQYFGPGTRLLVL.

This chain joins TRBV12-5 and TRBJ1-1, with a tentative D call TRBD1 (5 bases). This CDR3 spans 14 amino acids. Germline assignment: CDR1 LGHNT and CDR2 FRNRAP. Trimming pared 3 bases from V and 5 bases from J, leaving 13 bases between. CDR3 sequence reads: CASGLGEGGTEAFF. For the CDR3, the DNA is TGTGCTAGTGGTTTAGGGGAGGGTGGGACTGAAGCTTTCTTT.

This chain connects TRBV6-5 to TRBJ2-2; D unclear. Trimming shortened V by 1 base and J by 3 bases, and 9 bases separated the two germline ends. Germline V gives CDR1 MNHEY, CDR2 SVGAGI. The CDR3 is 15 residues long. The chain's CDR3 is CASSYYIPYTGELFF. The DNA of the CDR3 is TGTGCCAGCAGTTACTATATCCCGTACACCGGGGAGCTGTTTTTT.

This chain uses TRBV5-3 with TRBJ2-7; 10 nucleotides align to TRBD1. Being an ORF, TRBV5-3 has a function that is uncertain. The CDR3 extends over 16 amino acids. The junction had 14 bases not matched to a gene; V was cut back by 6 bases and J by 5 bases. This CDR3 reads CARIGPIRGQGNEQYF. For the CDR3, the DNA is TGTGCCAGAATAGGCCCTATCCGGGGACAGGGGAACGAGCAGTACTTC.

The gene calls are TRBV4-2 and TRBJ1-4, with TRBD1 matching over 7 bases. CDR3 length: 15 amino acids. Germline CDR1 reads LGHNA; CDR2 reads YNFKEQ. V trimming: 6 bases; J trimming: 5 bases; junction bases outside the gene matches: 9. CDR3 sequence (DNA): TGTGCCAGCAGGGGTTCGGGACAGCTGAATGAAAAACTGTTTTTT. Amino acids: CASRGSGQLNEKLFF.